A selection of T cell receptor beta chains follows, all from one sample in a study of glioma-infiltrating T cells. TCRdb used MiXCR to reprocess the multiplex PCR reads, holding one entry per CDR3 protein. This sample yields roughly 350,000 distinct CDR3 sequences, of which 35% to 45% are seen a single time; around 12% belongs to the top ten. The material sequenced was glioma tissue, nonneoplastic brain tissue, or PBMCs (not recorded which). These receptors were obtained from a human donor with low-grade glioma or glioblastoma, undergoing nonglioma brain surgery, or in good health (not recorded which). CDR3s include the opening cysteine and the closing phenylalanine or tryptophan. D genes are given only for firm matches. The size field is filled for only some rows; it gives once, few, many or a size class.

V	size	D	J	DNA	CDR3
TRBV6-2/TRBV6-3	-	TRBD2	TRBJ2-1	TGTGCCAGCAGATCCGGGACTAGCGGGAGGGGTCCTTACAATGAGCAGTTCTTC	CASRSGTSGRGPYNEQFF
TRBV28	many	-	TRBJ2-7	TGTGCCAGCAGTTTCAGGAACTACGAGCAGTACTTC	CASSFRNYEQYF
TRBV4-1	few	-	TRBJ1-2	TGCGCCAGCAGCTTCCGGACAGATAACTATGGCTACACCTTC	CASSFRTDNYGYTF
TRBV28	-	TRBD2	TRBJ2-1	TGTGCCAGCAGTTTATCCATAGCGGGAGGGCCGGGCGAGCAGTTCTTC	CASSLSIAGGPGEQFF
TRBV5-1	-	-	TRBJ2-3	TGCGCCAGCAGCGAACAGGGTGCGGGGACAGATACGCAGTATTTT	CASSEQGAGTDTQYF
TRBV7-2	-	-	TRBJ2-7	TGTGCCAGCAGCCAACCACAGGGACCGGGGGCCACCTACGAGCAGTACTTC	CASSQPQGPGATYEQYF
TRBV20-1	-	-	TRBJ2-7	TGCAGTGCTAGAGATGGGAGACCCGCGGATCGCTACGAGCAGTACTTC	CSARDGRPADRYEQYF
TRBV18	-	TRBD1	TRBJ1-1	TGTGCCAGCTGCGATGACAGGGGATTGGGGGTAACTGAAGCTTTCTTT	CASCDDRGLGVTEAFF
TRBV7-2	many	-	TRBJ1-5	TGTGCCAGCAGCTTGATTCCGGACTTCAGTAGCAATCAGCCCCAGCATTTT	CASSLIPDFSSNQPQHF
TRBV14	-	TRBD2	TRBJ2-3	TGTGCCAGCAGCCCCACCTTGGGACTAGCGGGAGGCGCAGATACGCAGTATTTT	CASSPTLGLAGGADTQYF
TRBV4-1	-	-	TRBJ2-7	TGCGCCAGCAGCCAAGATCCCTGTCTCTCCTACGAGCAGTACTTC	CASSQDPCLSYEQYF
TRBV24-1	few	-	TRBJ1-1	TGTGCCACCAGTGACCGGCTTAACACTGAAGCTTTCTTT	CATSDRLNTEAFF
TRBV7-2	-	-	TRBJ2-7	TGTGCCAGCAGCCCCCCCGGGCCCCCAGCCCCCTACGAGCAGTACTTC	CASSPPGPPAPYEQYF
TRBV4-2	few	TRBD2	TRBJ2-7	TGTGCCAGCAGCCAAGGGGGACTAGCGGGACCCTCCTACGAGCAGTACTTC	CASSQGGLAGPSYEQYF
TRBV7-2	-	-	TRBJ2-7	TGTGCCAGCAGCTCCCCGGACGGCTTTTCCTACGAGCAGTACTTC	CASSSPDGFSYEQYF
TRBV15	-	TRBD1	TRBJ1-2	TGTGCCACCAGCTTCGGACAGGGGGCTTATGGCTACACCTTC	CATSFGQGAYGYTF